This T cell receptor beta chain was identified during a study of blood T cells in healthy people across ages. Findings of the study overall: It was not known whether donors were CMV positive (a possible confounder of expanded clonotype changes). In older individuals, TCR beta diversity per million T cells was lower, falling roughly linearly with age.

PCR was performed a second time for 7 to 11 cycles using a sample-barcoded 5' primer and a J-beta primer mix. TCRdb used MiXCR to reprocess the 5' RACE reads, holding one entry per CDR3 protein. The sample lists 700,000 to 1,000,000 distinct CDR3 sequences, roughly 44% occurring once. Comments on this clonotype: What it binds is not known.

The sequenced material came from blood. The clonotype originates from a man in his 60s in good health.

The CDR3 coding sequence is TGTGCCAGCAGCTTCCGGACAGGGGGGAAAGACGAGCAGTACTTC. It translates to CASSFRTGGKDEQYF. This sequence joins TRBV13 and TRBJ2-7, with 10 positions matching TRBD1. Losses at the gene ends were 3 bases for V and 5 bases for J; bases not matched to a gene: 7. This CDR3 is 15 amino acids long. In germline, CDR1 is PRHDT, CDR2 FYEKMQ (reference sequence).